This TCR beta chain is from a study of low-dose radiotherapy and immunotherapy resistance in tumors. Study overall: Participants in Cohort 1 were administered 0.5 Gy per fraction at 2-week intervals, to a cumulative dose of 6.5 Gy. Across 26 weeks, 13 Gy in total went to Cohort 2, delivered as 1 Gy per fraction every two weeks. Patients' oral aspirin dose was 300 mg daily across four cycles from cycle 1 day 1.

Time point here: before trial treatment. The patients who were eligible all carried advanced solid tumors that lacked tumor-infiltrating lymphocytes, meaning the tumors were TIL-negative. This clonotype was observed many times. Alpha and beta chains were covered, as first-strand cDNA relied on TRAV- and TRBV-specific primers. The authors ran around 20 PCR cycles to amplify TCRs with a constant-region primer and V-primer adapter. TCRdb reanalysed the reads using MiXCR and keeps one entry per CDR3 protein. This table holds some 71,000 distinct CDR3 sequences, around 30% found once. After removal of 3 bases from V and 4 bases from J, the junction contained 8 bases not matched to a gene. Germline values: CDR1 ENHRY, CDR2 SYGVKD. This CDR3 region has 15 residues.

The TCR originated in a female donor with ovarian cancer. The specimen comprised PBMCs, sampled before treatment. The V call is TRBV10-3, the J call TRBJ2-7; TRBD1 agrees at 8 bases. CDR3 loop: CAISDPDRGVYEQYF. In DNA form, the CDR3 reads TGTGCCATCAGTGATCCCGACAGGGGCGTATACGAGCAGTACTTC.